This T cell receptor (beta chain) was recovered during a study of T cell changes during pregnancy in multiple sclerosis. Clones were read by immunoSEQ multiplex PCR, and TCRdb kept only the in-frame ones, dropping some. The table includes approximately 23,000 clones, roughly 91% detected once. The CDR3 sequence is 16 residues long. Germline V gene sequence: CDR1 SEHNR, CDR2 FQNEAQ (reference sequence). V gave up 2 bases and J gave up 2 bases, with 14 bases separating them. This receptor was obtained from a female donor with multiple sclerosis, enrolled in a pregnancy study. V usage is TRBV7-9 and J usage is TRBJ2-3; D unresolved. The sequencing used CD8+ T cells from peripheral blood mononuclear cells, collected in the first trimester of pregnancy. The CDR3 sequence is CASSLKDSLSTDTQYF. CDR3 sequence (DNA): TGTGCCAGCAGCTTAAAAGACTCCCTCTCCACAGATACGCAGTATTTT.